Below, 4 T cell receptor beta chains from the same sample are listed, as sequenced in a study of shared clonotypes between healthy human individuals. Produced via immunoSEQ multiplex PCR; TCRdb's table is partial and in-frame only. The data show over 2 million clones, 80% to 95% seen once. The sample taken for sequencing was naive CD4+ T cells from PBMCs. As for subset: CD45RA+ positively selected. These receptors came from a man younger than 35 in good health. Some clones in this sample may be carry-over from other donors' samples.

Remarks on this clone: Other nucleotide sequences in the sample specify the same CDR3. The chain carries TRBV28 and TRBJ2-7; 11 bases agree with TRBD2. The V and J ends lost 2 bases and 2 bases, in that order; junction bases with no gene match: 2. This CDR3 has 15 residues. Per the germline V gene, CDR1 is MDHEN and CDR2 is SYDVKM. As DNA, the CDR3 is TGTGCCAGCAGTTTAGGGGGACTAGCGGCCTACGAGCAGTACTTC. It translates to CASSLGGLAAYEQYF.

Only one count was recorded for this clone. The J gene is TRBJ2-5, the V gene TRBV28, with TRBD2 matching 12 bases. V dropped 2 bases and J dropped 5; count of bases not matched to a gene: 12. CDR1 is MDHEN and CDR2 is SYDVKM in the germline V gene. The length of the CDR3 is 18 residues. The DNA for the CDR3 is TGTGCCAGCAGTTTAAGGAGGCTAGCGGGAGGGGTAGGGGAGACCCAGTACTTC. It encodes CASSLRRLAGGVGETQYF.

The rearrangement joins TRBV5-1 to TRBJ2-1, with 12 positions matching TRBD2. The CDR3 is 17 residues long. The ends lost 3 bases at V and 3 bases at J; junction bases unmatched: 7. Germline CDR1 is SGHRS and CDR2 is YFSETQ. DNA for the CDR3: TGCGCCAGCAGCTCAGGACTAGCGGGACCCTTCTACAATGAGCAGTTCTTC. Amino acids: CASSSGLAGPFYNEQFF.

The chain couples TRBV7-3 to TRBJ2-1, with TRBD2 matching over 9 bases. The CDR3 consists of 20 residues. The V gene end was trimmed by 5 bases and the J gene end by 0 bases; junction bases not matched to a gene: 17. Looked up from germline, CDR1 is SGHTA and CDR2 is FQGTGA. The CDR3 region is CASSPYAGASGALSYNEQFF. In DNA form, the CDR3 reads TGTGCCAGCAGCCCCTATGCCGGGGCTAGCGGGGCTCTCTCCTACAATGAGCAGTTCTTC.